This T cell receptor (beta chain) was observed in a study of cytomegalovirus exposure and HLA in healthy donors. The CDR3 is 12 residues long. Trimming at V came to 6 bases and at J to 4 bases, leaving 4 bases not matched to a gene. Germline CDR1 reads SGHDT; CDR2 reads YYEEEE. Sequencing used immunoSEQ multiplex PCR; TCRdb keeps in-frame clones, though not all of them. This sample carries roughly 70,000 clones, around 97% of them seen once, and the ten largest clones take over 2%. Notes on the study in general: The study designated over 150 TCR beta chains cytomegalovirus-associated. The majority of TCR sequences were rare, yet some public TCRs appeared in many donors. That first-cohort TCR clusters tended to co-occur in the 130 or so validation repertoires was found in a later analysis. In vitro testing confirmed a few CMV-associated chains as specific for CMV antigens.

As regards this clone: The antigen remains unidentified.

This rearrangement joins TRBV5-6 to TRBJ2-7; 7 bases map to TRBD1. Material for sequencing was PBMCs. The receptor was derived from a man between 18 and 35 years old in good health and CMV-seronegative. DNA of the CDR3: TGTGCCAGCACCGACAGGGTTTACGAGCAGTACTTC. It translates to CASTDRVYEQYF.